This section outlines one T cell receptor (beta chain) sequence together with its context. Antigen specificity is unknown. This specimen belongs to a study of chemoradiotherapy in HPV16-positive cancers. Measured with immunoSEQ multiplex PCR; TCRdb has only the in-frame clones, and not every one. Of approximately 58,000 clones in the sample, about 88% are singletons; the top ten hold more than 3%. Repertoires were sampled repeatedly during chemoradiotherapy. CDR3 length equals 17 residues. Per germline, CDR1 LGHNA and CDR2 YSLEER. The V gene end was trimmed by 0 bases and the J gene end by 6 bases; junction bases not matched to a gene: 9. Study-level results: Candidate HPV-specific clones and E7-related TCR motifs grew in tumor during treatment.

Sequencing was performed on blood, taken from a patient who underwent chemoradiotherapy. This sequence originates from a human donor with HPV-associated anogenital cancer. This chain links TRBV4-3 with TRBJ2-2; 8 positions match TRBD1. The CDR3 DNA reads as TGCGCCAGCAGCCAAGAAAGGTTGGCAGGGGGCCCCGGGGAGCTGTTTTTT. Translated: CASSQERLAGGPGELFF.